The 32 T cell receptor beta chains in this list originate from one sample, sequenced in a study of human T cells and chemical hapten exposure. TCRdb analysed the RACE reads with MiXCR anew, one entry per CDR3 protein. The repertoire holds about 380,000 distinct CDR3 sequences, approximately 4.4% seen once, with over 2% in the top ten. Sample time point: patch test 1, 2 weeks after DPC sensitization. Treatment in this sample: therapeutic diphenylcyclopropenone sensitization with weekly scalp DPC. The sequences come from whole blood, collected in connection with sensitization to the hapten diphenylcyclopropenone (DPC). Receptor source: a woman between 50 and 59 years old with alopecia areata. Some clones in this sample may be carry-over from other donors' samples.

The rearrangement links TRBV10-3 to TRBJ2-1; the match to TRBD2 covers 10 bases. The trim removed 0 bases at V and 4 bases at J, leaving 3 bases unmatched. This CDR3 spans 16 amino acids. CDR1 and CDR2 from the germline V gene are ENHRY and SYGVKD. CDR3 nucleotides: TGTGCCATCAGTGAGTCGTCGGGACTAGCGTACAATGAGCAGTTCTTC. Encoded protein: CAISESSGLAYNEQFF.

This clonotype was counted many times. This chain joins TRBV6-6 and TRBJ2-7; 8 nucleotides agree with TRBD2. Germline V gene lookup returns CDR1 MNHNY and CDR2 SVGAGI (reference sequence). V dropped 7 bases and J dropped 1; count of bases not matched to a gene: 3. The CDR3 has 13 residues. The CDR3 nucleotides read TGTGCCAGCATCGGGACTAGTTCCTACGAGCAGTACTTC. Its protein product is CASIGTSSYEQYF.

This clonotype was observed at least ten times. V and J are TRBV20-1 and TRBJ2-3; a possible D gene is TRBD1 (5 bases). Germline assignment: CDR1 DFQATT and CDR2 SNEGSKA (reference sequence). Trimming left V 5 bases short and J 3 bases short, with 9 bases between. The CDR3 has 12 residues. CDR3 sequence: CSAVQGTDTQYF. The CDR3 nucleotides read TGCAGTGCTGTCCAGGGAACAGATACGCAGTATTTT.

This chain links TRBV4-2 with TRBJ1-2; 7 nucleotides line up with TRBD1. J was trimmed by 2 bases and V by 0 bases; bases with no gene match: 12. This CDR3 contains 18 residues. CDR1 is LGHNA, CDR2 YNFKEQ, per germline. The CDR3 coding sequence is TGTGCCAGCAGCCAAGAAGAATTGGGTAGGGGGCAGAACTATGGCTACACCTTC. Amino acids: CASSQEELGRGQNYGYTF.

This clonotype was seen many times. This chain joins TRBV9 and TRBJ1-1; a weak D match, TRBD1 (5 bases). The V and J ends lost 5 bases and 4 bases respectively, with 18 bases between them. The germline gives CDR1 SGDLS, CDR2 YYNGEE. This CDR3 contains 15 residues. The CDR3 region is CASSPEGSMGTEAFF. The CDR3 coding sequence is TGTGCCAGCAGTCCAGAGGGGTCCATGGGCACTGAAGCTTTCTTT.

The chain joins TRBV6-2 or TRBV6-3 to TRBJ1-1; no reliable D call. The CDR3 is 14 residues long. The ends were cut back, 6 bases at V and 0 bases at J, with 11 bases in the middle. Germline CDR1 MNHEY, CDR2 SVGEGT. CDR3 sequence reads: CASSQGRMNTEAFF. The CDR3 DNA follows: TGTGCCAGCAGCCAAGGACGGATGAACACTGAAGCTTTCTTT.

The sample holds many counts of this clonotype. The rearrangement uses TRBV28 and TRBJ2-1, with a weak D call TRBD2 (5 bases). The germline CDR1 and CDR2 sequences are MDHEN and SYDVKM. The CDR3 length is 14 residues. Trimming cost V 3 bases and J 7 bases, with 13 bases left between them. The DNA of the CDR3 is TGTGCCAGCAGTTTTCAACCGGACTTAAATGAGCAGTTCTTC. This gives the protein CASSFQPDLNEQFF.

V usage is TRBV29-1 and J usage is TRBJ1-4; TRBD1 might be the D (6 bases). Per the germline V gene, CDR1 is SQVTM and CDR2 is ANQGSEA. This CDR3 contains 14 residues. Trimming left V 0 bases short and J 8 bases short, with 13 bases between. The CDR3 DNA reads TGCAGCGTTGAAGATCACGGGGGGCGCGAAAAACTGTTTTTT. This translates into CSVEDHGGREKLFF.

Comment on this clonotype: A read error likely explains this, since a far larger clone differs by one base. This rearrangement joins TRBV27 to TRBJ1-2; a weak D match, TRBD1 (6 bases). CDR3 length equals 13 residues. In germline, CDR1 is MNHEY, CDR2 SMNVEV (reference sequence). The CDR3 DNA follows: TGTGCCAGCAGTTCGGACAGTAACTATGGCTACTCCTTC. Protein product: CASSSDSNYGYSF.

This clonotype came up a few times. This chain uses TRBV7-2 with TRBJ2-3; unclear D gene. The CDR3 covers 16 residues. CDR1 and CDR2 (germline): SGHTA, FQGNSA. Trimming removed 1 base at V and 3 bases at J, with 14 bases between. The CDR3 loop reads CASSLVGQQQTDTQYF. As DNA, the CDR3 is TGTGCCAGCAGCTTAGTGGGCCAGCAGCAGACAGATACGCAGTATTTT.

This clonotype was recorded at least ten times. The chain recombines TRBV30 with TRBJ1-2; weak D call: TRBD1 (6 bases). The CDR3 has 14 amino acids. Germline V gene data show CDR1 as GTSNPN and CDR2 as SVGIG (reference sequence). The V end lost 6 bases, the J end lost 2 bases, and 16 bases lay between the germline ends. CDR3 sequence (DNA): TGTGCCTGTTTGAACAGGGCGGGGAACTATGGCTACACCTTC. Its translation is CACLNRAGNYGYTF.

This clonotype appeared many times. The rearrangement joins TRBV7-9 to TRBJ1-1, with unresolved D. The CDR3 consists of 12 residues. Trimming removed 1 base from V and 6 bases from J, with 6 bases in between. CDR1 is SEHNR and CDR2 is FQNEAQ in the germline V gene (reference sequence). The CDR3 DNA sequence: TGTGCCAGCAGCTTAGTAAACTCTGAAGCTTTCTTT. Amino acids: CASSLVNSEAFF.

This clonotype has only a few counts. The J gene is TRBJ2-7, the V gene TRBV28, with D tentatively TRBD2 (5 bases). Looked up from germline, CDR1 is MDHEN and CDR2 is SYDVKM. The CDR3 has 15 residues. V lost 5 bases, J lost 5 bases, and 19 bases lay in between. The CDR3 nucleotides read TGTGCCAGCAGTCGACGGAGGACCCGTTTGGACGAGCAGTACTTC. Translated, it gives CASSRRRTRLDEQYF.

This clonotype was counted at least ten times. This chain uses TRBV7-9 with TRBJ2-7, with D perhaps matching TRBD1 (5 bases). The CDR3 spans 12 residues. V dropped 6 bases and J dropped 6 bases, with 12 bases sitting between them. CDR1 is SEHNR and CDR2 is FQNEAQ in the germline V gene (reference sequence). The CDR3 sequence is CASRRSRGEQYF. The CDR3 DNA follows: TGTGCCAGCAGGCGATCTAGGGGCGAGCAGTACTTC.

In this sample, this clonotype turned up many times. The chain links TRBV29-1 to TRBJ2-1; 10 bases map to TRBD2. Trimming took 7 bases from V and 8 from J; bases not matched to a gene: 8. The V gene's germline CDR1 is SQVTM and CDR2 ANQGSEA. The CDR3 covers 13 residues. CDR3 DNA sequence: TGCAGCGCCTCTAGCGGGGGTATAGATGAGCAGTTCTTC. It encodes CSASSGGIDEQFF.

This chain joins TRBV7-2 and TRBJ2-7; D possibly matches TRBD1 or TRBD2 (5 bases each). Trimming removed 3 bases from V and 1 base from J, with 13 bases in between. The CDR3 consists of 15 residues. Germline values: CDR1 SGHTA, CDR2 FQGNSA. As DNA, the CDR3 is TGTGCCAGCAGCTTCCTAAGGGGAGCGTCCTACGAGCAGTACTTC. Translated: CASSFLRGASYEQYF.

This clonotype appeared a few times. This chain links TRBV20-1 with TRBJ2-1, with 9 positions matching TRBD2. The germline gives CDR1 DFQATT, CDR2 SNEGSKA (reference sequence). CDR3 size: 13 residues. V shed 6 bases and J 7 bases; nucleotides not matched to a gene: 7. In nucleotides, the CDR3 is TGCAGTGCCCCTGGCGGGGGGGTGAATGAGCAGTTCTTC. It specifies CSAPGGGVNEQFF.

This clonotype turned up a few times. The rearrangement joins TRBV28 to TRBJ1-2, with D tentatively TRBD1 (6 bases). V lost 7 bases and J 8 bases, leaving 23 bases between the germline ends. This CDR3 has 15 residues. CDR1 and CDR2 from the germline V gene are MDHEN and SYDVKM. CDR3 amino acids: CASTQGVTGRGGYTF. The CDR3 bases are TGTGCCAGCACCCAAGGGGTTACAGGGCGGGGAGGCTACACCTTC.

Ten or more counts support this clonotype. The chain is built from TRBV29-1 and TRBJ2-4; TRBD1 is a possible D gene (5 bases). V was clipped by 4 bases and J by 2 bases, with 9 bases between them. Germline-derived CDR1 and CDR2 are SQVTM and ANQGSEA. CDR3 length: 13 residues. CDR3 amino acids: CSVAWGSKNIQYF. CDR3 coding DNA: TGCAGCGTTGCGTGGGGCTCCAAAAACATTCAGTACTTC. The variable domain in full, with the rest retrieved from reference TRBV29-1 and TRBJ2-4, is SAVISQKPSRDICQRGTSLTIQCQVDSQVTMMFWYRQQPGQSLTLIATANQGSEATYESGFVIDKFPISRPNLTFSTLTVSNMSPEDSSIYLCSVAWGSKNIQYFGAGTRLSVL.

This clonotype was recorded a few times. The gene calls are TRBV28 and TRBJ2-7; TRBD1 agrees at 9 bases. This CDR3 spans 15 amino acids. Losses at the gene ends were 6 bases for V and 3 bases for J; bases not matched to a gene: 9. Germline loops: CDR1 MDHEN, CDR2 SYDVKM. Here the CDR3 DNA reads TGTGCCAGCAGCCCCCCCGGACAGGGGAACTACGAGCAGTACTTC. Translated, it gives CASSPPGQGNYEQYF.

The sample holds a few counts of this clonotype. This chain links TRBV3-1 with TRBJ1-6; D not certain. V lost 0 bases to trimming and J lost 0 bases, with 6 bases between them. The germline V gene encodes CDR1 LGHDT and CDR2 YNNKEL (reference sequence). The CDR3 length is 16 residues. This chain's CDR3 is CASSQEVTSYNSPLHF. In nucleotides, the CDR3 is TGTGCCAGCAGCCAAGAGGTCACCTCCTATAATTCACCCCTCCACTTT.

CDR3 in amino acids: CASRSNLYEQYF. CDR3 coding DNA: TGTGCCAGTCGGTCAAACCTCTACGAGCAGTACTTC. This chain links TRBV28 with TRBJ2-7; no reliable D call. The CDR3 sequence is 12 residues long. Looked up from germline, CDR1 is MDHEN and CDR2 is SYDVKM. V was shortened by 9 bases and J by 3 bases, with 12 bases between the two germline ends.

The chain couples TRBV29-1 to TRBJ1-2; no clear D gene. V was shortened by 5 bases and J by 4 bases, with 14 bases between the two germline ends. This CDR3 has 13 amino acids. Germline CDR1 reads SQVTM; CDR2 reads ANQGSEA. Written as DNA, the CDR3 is TGCAGCGTTTTAGGAGGTGTCACCTATGGCTACACCTTC. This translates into CSVLGGVTYGYTF. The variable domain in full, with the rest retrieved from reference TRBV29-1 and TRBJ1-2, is SAVISQKPSRDICQRGTSLTIQCQVDSQVTMMFWYRQQPGQSLTLIATANQGSEATYESGFVIDKFPISRPNLTFSTLTVSNMSPEDSSIYLCSVLGGVTYGYTFGSGTRLTVV.

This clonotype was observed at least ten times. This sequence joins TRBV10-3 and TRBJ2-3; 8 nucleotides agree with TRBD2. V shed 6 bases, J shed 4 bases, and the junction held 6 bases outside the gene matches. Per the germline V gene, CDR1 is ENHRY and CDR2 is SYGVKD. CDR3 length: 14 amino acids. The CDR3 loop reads CAISPGLAADTQYF. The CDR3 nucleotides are TGTGCCATCAGCCCTGGACTAGCAGCAGATACGCAGTATTTT.

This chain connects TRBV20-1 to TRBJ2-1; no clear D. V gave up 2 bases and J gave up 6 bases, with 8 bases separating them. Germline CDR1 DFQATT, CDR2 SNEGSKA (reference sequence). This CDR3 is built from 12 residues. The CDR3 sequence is CSARPRSNEQFF. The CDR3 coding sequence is TGCAGTGCTAGACCCAGATCCAATGAGCAGTTCTTC.

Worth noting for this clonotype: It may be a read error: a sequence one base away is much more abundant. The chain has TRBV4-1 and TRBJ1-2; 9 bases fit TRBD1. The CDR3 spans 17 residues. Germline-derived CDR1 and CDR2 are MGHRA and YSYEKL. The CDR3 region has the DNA TGCGCCAGCAGCCACCGGGACAGGGACCCAGGAGTTGGCGGCTTCACCTTC. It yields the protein CASSHRDRDPGVGGFTF.

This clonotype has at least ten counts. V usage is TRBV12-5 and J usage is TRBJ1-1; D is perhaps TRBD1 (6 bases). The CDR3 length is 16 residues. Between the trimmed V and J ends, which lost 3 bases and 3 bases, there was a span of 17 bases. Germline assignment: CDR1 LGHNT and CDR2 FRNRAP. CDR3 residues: CASGFYGGRLDTEAFF. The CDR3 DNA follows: TGTGCTAGTGGTTTTTACGGGGGGCGATTAGACACTGAAGCTTTCTTT.

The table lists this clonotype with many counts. CDR3 protein: CASSERGQDWDTQYF. For the CDR3, the DNA is TGTGCCAGCAGTGAAAGAGGGCAGGATTGGGATACGCAGTATTTT. This chain joins TRBV2 and TRBJ2-3, with TRBD2 as a possible D gene (5 bases). The CDR3 runs 15 residues. The germline V gene encodes CDR1 SNHLY and CDR2 FYNNEI. V dropped 2 bases and J dropped 6 bases, with 15 bases sitting between them. Together with reference TRBV2 and TRBJ2-3, the CDR3 gives the full variable domain: EPEVTQTPSHQVTQMGQEVILRCVPISNHLYFYWYRQILGQKVEFLVSFYNNEISEKSEIFDDQFSVERPDGSNFTLKIRSTKLEDSAMYFCASSERGQDWDTQYFGPGTRLTVL.

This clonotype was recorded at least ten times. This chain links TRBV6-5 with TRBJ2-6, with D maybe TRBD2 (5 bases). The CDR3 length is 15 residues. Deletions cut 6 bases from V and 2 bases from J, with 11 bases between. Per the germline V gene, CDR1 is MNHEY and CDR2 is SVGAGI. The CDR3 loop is CASSAAGAGANVLTF. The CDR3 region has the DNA TGTGCCAGCAGCGCGGCGGGTGCTGGGGCCAACGTCCTGACTTTC.

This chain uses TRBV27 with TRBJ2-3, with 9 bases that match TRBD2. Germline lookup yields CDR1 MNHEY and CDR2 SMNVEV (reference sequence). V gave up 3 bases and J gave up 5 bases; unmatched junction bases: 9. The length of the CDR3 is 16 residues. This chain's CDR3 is CASSFLGGGAGDTQYF. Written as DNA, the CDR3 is TGTGCCAGCAGTTTCTTGGGCGGGGGGGCCGGAGATACGCAGTATTTT.

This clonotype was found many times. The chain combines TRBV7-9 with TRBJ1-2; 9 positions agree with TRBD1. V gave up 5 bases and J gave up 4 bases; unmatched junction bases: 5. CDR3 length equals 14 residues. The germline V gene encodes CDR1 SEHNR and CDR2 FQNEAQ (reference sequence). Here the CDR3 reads CASSPTGQGYGYTF. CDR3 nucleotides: TGTGCCAGCAGCCCTACGGGACAGGGCTATGGCTACACCTTC.

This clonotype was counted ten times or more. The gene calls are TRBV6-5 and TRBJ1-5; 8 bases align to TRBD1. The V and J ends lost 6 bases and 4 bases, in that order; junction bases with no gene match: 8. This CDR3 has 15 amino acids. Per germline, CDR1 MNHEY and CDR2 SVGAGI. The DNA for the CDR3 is TGTGCCAGCAGCGCGACAGGGGCCCCGAATCAGCCCCAGCATTTT. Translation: CASSATGAPNQPQHF.